This T cell receptor beta chain was identified during a study of blood T cells in healthy people across ages. Study-level findings and limits: Observed TCR beta diversity showed a strong correlation with the percentage of naive T cells as measured by flow cytometry.

With each sample, at least 5 micrograms of total RNA were extracted. This CDR3 region has 16 residues. Germline V gene sequence: CDR1 KGHDR, CDR2 SFDVKD. V lost 5 bases to trimming and J lost 0 bases, with 10 bases between them. The second PCR ran about 6 to 12 cycles with a sample-barcoded 5' primer and J-beta primers. TCRdb used MiXCR to reprocess the 5' RACE reads, holding one entry per CDR3 protein. The data show more than 800,000 distinct CDR3 sequences, under 30% seen once. The sample holds a few counts of this clonotype. Its specificity is unknown. Material for sequencing was blood. The rearrangement uses TRBV24-1 and TRBJ2-6; D not certain. This clonotype was obtained from an elderly woman in good health. CDR3 sequence reads: CATSAGLHSGANVLTF. The CDR3 coding sequence is TGTGCCACCAGTGCAGGCCTACACTCTGGGGCCAACGTCCTGACTTTC.